Shown below are 20 T cell receptor beta chains from a single sample sequenced in a study of beta chain features in type 1 diabetes. Study-wide findings and caveats: Patients with Type 1 diabetes showed moderately but significantly shorter TCRB CDR3s in all four CD4+ subsets.

Expressed TCRB transcripts got sequenced, as all isolated RNA was reverse transcribed. This table comes from immunoSEQ multiplex PCR, and its TCRdb copy is limited to in-frame clones, with some not included. The sample comprises about 53,000 clones, around 53% of which are singletons, and 2.6% rests with the top ten. No antigen has been assigned to these receptors. Material: Tregs from blood. The receptors were sampled from a woman aged 40 to 50 with type 1 diabetes.

The gene calls are TRBV2 and TRBJ1-2; TRBD1 aligns across 8 bases. The trim removed 5 bases at V and 3 bases at J, leaving 5 bases unmatched. Germline V lookup: CDR1 SNHLY, CDR2 FYNNEI. The CDR3 spans 14 residues. The CDR3, as DNA: TGTGCCAGCAGTCCGCAGGGGGCCTACTATGGCTACACCTTC. It is translated as CASSPQGAYYGYTF.

The chain has TRBV6-6 and TRBJ2-1, with D perhaps matching TRBD2 (5 bases). Between the trimmed V and J ends, which lost 5 bases and 7 bases, there was a span of 21 bases. The CDR3 loop spans 16 amino acids. From germline, CDR1 is MNHNY and CDR2 SVGAGI (reference sequence). CDR3 amino acids: CASSPYIEGATNEQFF. CDR3 coding DNA: TGTGCCAGCAGTCCTTACATAGAGGGAGCAACTAATGAGCAGTTCTTC.

The rearrangement uses TRBV7-9 and TRBJ1-1, with a possible D match to TRBD1 (5 bases). The V gene's germline CDR1 is SEHNR and CDR2 FQNEAQ (reference sequence). This CDR3 spans 15 amino acids. V lost 3 bases and J 1 base, leaving 12 bases between the germline ends. CDR3 residues: CASSFWGGTNTEAFF. In DNA, the CDR3 is TGTGCCAGCAGCTTTTGGGGGGGGACGAACACTGAAGCTTTCTTT.

The V call is TRBV4-1, the J call TRBJ1-2, with 9 bases fitting TRBD1. CDR1 and CDR2 (germline): MGHRA, YSYEKL. The V segment lost 4 bases and the J segment 8 bases; nucleotides outside the gene matches: 17. The CDR3 sequence is 17 residues long. The CDR3 loop is CASSRGIDRGVSYGYTF. The CDR3 nucleotides read TGCGCCAGCAGCCGAGGGATAGACAGGGGGGTTTCGTACGGCTACACCTTC.

This clone has more than one count but fewer than ten. The chain employs TRBV5-6 and TRBJ1-6; the D gene is possibly TRBD1 (5 bases). Germline CDR1 reads SGHDT; CDR2 reads YYEEEE. Deletions cut 0 bases from V and 8 bases from J, with 9 bases between. The CDR3 has 14 amino acids. Here the CDR3 DNA reads TGTGCCAGCAGCTTGGGGACATGGGATTCACCCCTCCACTTT. This translates into CASSLGTWDSPLHF.

This clone was recorded a few times. V is TRBV25-1 and J is TRBJ2-7, with a tentative D call TRBD1 (6 bases). Per germline, CDR1 MGHDK and CDR2 SYGVNS. The germline V and J ends were trimmed by 0 bases and 4 bases, with 7 bases remaining between them. There are 13 residues in the CDR3. The CDR3 DNA reads TGTGCCAGCAGTGAATATACAGGGTACGAGCAGTACTTC. Amino acid sequence: CASSEYTGYEQYF.

The chain recombines TRBV11-2 with TRBJ2-7; no clear D gene. Looked up from germline, CDR1 is SGHAT and CDR2 is FQNNGV. The length of the CDR3 is 11 residues. Trimming left V 5 bases short and J 4 bases short, with 6 bases between. DNA for the CDR3: TGTGCCAGCAGCCCCCGGTACGAGCAGTACTTC. Protein: CASSPRYEQYF.

V usage is TRBV10-3 and J usage is TRBJ1-1; 11 nucleotides line up with TRBD1. The germline gives CDR1 ENHRY, CDR2 SYGVKD. The CDR3 runs to 12 residues. The V gene end was trimmed by 10 bases and the J gene end by 8 bases; junction bases not matched to a gene: 6. CDR3 sequence (DNA): TGTGCCACAGGAGGACAGGGGGCAGAAGCTTTCTTT. Translated: CATGGQGAEAFF.

This clone was seen at least ten times. The chain combines TRBV4-3 with TRBJ1-1; weak D call: TRBD1 (6 bases). CDR1 is LGHNA, CDR2 YSLEER, per germline. This CDR3 is 16 amino acids long. With 2 bases removed from V and 0 bases from J, the gap between germline ends came to 13 bases. The CDR3 loop is CASSQQPQGMNTEAFF. The CDR3 nucleotides are TGCGCCAGCAGCCAACAACCCCAGGGGATGAACACTGAAGCTTTCTTT.

This clone was seen a few times. This chain uses TRBV7-2 with TRBJ1-5, with TRBD1 as a possible D gene (5 bases). CDR1 is SGHTA and CDR2 is FQGNSA in the germline V gene. The length of the CDR3 is 15 residues. V lost 4 bases and J 6 bases, leaving 16 bases between the germline ends. CDR3 sequence (DNA): TGTGCCAGCAGCTCTCAGGGCTGGGCAGGTCAGCCCCAGCATTTT. Its translation is CASSSQGWAGQPQHF. Full variable domain (outside the CDR3, taken from reference TRBV7-2 and TRBJ1-5): GAGVSQSPSNKVTEKGKDVELRCDPISGHTALYWYRQSLGQGLEFLIYFQGNSAPDKSGLPSDRFSAERTGGSVSTLTIQRTQQEDSAVYLCASSSQGWAGQPQHFGDGTRLSIL.

The rearrangement uses TRBV2 and TRBJ1-4, with 8 bases aligning to TRBD1. Trimming cost V 6 bases and J 8 bases; bases outside gene matches: 5. Germline V lookup: CDR1 SNHLY, CDR2 FYNNEI. The CDR3 runs 13 residues. The CDR3 DNA reads as TGTGCCAGCAGCGGACAGGGAAAAGAAAAACTGTTTTTT. Translation gives CASSGQGKEKLFF.

CDR3 sequence: CASSQEGGQRNEKLFF. The CDR3 DNA follows: TGCGCCAGCAGCCAAGAGGGGGGACAGCGGAATGAAAAACTGTTTTTT. The chain recombines TRBV4-1 with TRBJ1-4; 7 positions match TRBD1. With V trimmed by 0 bases and J by 5 bases, 6 bases remained unmatched. This CDR3 is 16 amino acids long. CDR1 is MGHRA and CDR2 is YSYEKL in the germline V gene.

The J gene is TRBJ2-1, the V gene TRBV25-1; D perhaps matches TRBD2 (7 bases). This CDR3 region has 16 residues. Trimming cost V 4 bases and J 7 bases, with 20 bases left between them. In germline, CDR1 is MGHDK, CDR2 SYGVNS. This CDR3 is CASSGGRGRFLNEQFF. As DNA, the CDR3 is TGTGCCAGCAGTGGGGGGCGGGGGCGGTTTTTAAATGAGCAGTTCTTC.

The chain recombines TRBV28 with TRBJ2-7; 7 nucleotides line up with TRBD1. The CDR3 is 15 residues long. CDR1 is MDHEN, CDR2 SYDVKM, per germline. Unmatched junction bases numbered 7, after V lost 5 bases and J lost 0 bases. CDR3 residues: CASSERAGGSYEQYF. In nucleotides, the CDR3 is TGTGCCAGCAGTGAGAGGGCAGGGGGCTCCTACGAGCAGTACTTC.

The chain is built from TRBV20-1 and TRBJ2-7; D possibly corresponds to TRBD2 (5 bases). The CDR3 has 11 amino acids. The V gene lost 5 bases and the J gene lost 3 bases, with 8 bases spanning the gap. Looked up from germline, CDR1 is DFQATT and CDR2 is SNEGSKA (reference sequence). CDR3 coding DNA: TGCAGTGCTCCGGGATTCTACGAGCAGTACTTC. Protein sequence: CSAPGFYEQYF.

This chain uses TRBV7-9 with TRBJ2-7, with 7 bases that match TRBD2. Germline V CDR1 and CDR2: SEHNR, FQNEAQ (reference sequence). With V trimmed by 5 bases and J by 0 bases, 7 bases remained unmatched. The CDR3 extends over 15 amino acids. In DNA, the CDR3 is TGTGCCAGCAGCCGTACTAGCGCTATCTCCTACGAGCAGTACTTC. Its translation: CASSRTSAISYEQYF.

This clone showed up just a few times. One end of the junction does not line up with germline, which may come from a read error. This chain connects TRBV29-1 to TRBJ2-2, with D unresolved. The germline gives CDR1 SQVTM, CDR2 ANQGSEA. The CDR3 spans 10 residues. CDR3 in DNA: TGCAGCGTTGACACAGGGGAGCTGTTTTTT. This codes for CSVDTGELFF.

To note about this clone: Other DNA sequences in the sample encode the same CDR3. The gene calls are TRBV27 and TRBJ2-2, with 9 bases aligning to TRBD2. The CDR3 is made up of 17 amino acids. Germline V gene sequence: CDR1 MNHEY, CDR2 SMNVEV (reference sequence). V was pared by 5 bases and J by 6 bases, with 13 bases of the junction left unmatched. CDR3 sequence: CASSLRSTSGGAGELFF. The CDR3 DNA sequence: TGTGCCAGCAGTCTTCGATCGACTAGCGGCGGAGCCGGGGAGCTGTTTTTT.

V is TRBV7-2 and J is TRBJ1-3; TRBD1 matches 9 bases. The CDR3 length is 17 residues. CDR1 and CDR2 (germline): SGHTA, FQGNSA. After removal of 4 bases from V and 3 bases from J, the junction contained 10 bases not matched to a gene. The CDR3 bases are TGTGCCAGCAGCTCAGGACAGGGGTTGAGGGGTGGAAACACCATATATTTT. Translation: CASSSGQGLRGGNTIYF.

The J gene is TRBJ1-2, the V gene TRBV7-2, with 7 bases identical to TRBD1. Trimming took 0 bases from V and 1 from J; bases not matched to a gene: 8. The CDR3 has 17 amino acids. Germline CDR1 SGHTA, CDR2 FQGNSA. The CDR3 reads CASSLATWDRINYGYTF. The CDR3 DNA reads as TGTGCCAGCAGCTTAGCCACATGGGACAGAATTAACTATGGCTACACCTTC.